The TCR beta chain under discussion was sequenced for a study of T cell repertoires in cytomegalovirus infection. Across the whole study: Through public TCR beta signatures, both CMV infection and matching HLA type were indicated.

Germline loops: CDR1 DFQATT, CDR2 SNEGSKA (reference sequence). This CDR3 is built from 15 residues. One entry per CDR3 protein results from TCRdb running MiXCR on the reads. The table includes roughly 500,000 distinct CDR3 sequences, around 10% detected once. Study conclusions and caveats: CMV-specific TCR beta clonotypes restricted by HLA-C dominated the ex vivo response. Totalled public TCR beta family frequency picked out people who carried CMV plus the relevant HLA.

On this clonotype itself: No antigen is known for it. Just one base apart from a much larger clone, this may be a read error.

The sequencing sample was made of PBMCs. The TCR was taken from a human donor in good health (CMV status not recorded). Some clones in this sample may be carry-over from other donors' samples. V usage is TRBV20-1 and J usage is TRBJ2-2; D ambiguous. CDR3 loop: CGARDARSLTGELFF. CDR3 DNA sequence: TGCGGTGCTAGAGATGCCAGGAGCCTAACCGGGGAGCTGTTTTTT.